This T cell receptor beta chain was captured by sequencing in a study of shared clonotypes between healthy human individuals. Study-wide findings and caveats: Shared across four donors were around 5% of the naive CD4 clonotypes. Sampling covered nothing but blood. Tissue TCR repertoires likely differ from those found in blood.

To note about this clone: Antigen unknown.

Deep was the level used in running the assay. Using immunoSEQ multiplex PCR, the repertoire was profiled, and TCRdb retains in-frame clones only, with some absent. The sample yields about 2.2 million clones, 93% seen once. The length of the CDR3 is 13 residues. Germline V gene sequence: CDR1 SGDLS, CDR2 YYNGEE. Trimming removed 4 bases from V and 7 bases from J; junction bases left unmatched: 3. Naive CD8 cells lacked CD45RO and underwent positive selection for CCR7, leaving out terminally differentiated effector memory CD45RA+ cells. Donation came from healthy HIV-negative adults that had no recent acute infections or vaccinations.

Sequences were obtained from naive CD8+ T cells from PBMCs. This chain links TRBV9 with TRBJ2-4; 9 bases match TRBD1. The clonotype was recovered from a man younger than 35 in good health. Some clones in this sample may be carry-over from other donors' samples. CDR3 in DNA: TGTGCCAGCAGCACGGGGACAGGGAACATTCAGTACTTC. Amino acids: CASSTGTGNIQYF.